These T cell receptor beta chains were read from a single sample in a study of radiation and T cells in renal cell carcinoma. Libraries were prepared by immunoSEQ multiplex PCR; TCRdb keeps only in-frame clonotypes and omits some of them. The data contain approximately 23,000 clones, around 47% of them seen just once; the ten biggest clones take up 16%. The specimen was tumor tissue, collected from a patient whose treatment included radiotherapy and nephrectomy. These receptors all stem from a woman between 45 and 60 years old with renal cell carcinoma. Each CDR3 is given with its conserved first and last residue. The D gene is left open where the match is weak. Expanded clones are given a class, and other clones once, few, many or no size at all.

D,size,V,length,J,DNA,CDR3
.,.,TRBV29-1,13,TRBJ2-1,TGCAGCGTTTCTCCGGGACCCACCAATGAGCAGTTCTTC,CSVSPGPTNEQFF
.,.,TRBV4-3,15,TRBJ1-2,TGCGCCAGCAGCCAAGAATCGACAGTCCTTCGTGGCTACACCTTC,CASSQESTVLRGYTF
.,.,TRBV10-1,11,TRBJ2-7,TGCGCCGGCCAACTCTGGCTCGAGCAGTACTTC,CAGQLWLEQYF
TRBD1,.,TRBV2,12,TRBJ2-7,TGTGCCAGCGGACAGGGAGGTACCGAGCAGTACTTC,CASGQGGTEQYF
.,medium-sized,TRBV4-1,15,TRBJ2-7,TGCGCCAGCAGCCAAGATCGAGGGGTGGAGAACGAGCAGTACTTC,CASSQDRGVENEQYF
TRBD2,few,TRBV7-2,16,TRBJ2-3,TGTGCCAGCAGCTCTACTAGCGGGGGGGCTTGGGATACGCAGTATTTT,CASSSTSGGAWDTQYF
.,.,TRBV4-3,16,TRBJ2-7,TGCGCCAGCAGCCCCAGCGGCGTTGGGGGCGGCTACGAGCAGTACTTC,CASSPSGVGGGYEQYF
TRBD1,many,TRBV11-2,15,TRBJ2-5,TGTGCCAGCAGCTTCGGAGACAGGGTTGGGGAGACCCAGTACTTC,CASSFGDRVGETQYF
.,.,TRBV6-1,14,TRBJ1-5,TGTGCCAGCAGTGCCGGTGGTCTTAAGCTGCCCCAGCATTTT,CASSAGGLKLPQHF
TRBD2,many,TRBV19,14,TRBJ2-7,TGTGCCAGTAGTATAGAAGCGGGACGGCGGGAGCAGTACTTC,CASSIEAGRREQYF
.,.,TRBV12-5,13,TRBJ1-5,TGTGCTAGTGGTTTGGTTGAACAGGGACCCCAGCATTTT,CASGLVEQGPQHF
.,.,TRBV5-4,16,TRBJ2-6,TGTGCCAGCAGCCGGGACGCCGGCTCTGGGGCCAACGTCCTGACTTTC,CASSRDAGSGANVLTF
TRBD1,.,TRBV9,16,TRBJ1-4,TGTGCCAGCAGCGCTAGAGGGACAGGGAGAGATGAAAAACTGTTTTTT,CASSARGTGRDEKLFF
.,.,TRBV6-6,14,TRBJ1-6,TGTGCCAGCAAGATACAGGGAGATAATTCACCCCTCCACTTT,CASKIQGDNSPLHF
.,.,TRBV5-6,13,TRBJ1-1,TGTGCCAGCAGCTTGTATATGAACACTGAAGCTTTCTTT,CASSLYMNTEAFF
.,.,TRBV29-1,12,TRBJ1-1,TGCAGCGTTCATCCGGGGGGCACTGAAGCTTTCTTT,CSVHPGGTEAFF
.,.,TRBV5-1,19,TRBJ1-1,TGCGCCAGCAGCTTTCCAAAAACCGGGACTCTAAGAGAAGGCACTGAAGCTTTCTTT,CASSFPKTGTLREGTEAFF
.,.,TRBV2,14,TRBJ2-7,TGTGCCAGCAGTGTCCCACAGGGTTTCCACGAGCAGTACTTC,CASSVPQGFHEQYF
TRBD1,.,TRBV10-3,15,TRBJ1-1,TGTGCCAGCAGTTACTTTACAGGGGGCCACACTGAAGCTTTCTTT,CASSYFTGGHTEAFF
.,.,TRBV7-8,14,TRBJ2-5,TGTGCCAGCAGCTTAGTCGGGGGGCTGGAGACCCAGTACTTC,CASSLVGGLETQYF
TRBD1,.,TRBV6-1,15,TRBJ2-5,TGTGCCAGCAGTCTAATCGACAGGGGGCGAGAGACCCAGTACTTC,CASSLIDRGRETQYF
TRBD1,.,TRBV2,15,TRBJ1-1,TGTGCCAGCAAGCCCAAGGGAACAGGGGCCACTGAAGCTTTCTTT,CASKPKGTGATEAFF
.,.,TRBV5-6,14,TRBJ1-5,TGTGCCAGCAGGTCTTATAGCAGCAATCAGCCCCAGCATTTT,CASRSYSSNQPQHF
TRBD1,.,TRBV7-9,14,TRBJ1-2,TGTGCCAGCAGCTTGGCCGGGACAGATATTGGCTACACCTTC,CASSLAGTDIGYTF
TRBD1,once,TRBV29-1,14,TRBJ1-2,TGCAGCGTTGAAATTACAGGGGGTGATGGTGGCTACACCTTC,CSVEITGGDGGYTF
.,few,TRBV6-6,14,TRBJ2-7,TGTGCCAGCAGTCCGTCGGGGCGCGCCTACGAGCAGTACTTC,CASSPSGRAYEQYF